The 9 T cell receptor beta chains below come from one sample, sequenced in a study of blood T cell repertoires in COVID-19 (dated by TCRdb to 2018 to 2021). Library preparation was by the immunoSEQ multiplex PCR assay. The table was pulled from immuneACCESS by TCRdb, which kept in-frame rearrangements only. Such tables lose some clones; where checked, under half of the loss comes from unresolved V genes, and the rest has no known cause. The sample table holds 110,000 to 150,000 clones, of which around 89% were seen once. The biggest ten clones account for 2.5% to 3.5% of the sample. Sequenced input: peripheral blood. These receptor sequences come from a man aged 55 to 69 with active or convalescent COVID-19.

The V gene is TRBV2, the J gene TRBJ1-1; possibly TRBD1 for D (6 bases). CDR3 length: 15 residues. V dropped 6 bases and J dropped 1 base, with 15 bases sitting between them. CDR1 SNHLY and CDR2 FYNNEI come from the germline V gene. CDR3 sequence: CASSSLGGQNTEAFF. CDR3 bases: TGTGCCAGCAGCAGCCTAGGGGGACAGAACACTGAAGCTTTCTTT.

The J gene is TRBJ1-5, the V gene TRBV27; D is undetermined. The V gene's germline CDR1 is MNHEY and CDR2 SMNVEV (reference sequence). Trimming shortened V by 7 bases and J by 6 bases, and 10 bases separated the two germline ends. The CDR3 is 12 residues long. CDR3 nucleotides: TGTGCCAGCACCTCACGAGGTCAGCCCCAGCATTTT. Its protein is CASTSRGQPQHF.

This sequence joins TRBV29-1 and TRBJ1-5; D unclear. Germline V gene sequence: CDR1 SQVTM, CDR2 ANQGSEA. CDR3 length equals 10 residues. V dropped 1 base and J dropped 9 bases, with 4 bases sitting between them. In nucleotides, the CDR3 is TGCAGCGTTGAAGGAGGGCCCCAGCATTTT. As protein: CSVEGGPQHF.

The table lists this clone with a count of one. The chain couples TRBV2 to TRBJ1-2; maybe TRBD1 (5 bases). Trimming removed 6 bases from V and 3 bases from J, with 17 bases in between. The CDR3 is 15 amino acids. CDR1 and CDR2 from the germline V gene are SNHLY and FYNNEI. The CDR3 DNA is TGTGCCAGCAGCGCCCAGCGGGGGAACTACTATGGCTACACCTTC. This sequence encodes CASSAQRGNYYGYTF.

The gene calls are TRBV5-6 and TRBJ1-1, with TRBD1 matching 8 bases. V lost 3 bases, J lost 4 bases, and 5 bases stayed unmatched. This CDR3 is 14 amino acids long. Germline CDR1 reads SGHDT; CDR2 reads YYEEEE. CDR3 amino acids: CASSSDRGGTEAFF. The CDR3 bases are TGTGCCAGCAGCTCCGACAGGGGTGGCACTGAAGCTTTCTTT. Full variable domain (outside the CDR3, taken from reference TRBV5-6 and TRBJ1-1): DAGVTQSPTHLIKTRGQQVTLRCSPKSGHDTVSWYQQALGQGPQFIFQYYEEEERQRGNFPDRFSGHQFPNYSSELNVNALLLGDSALYLCASSSDRGGTEAFFGQGTRLTVV.

V is TRBV19 and J is TRBJ2-3; TRBD1 agrees at 9 bases. Germline lookup yields CDR1 LNHDA and CDR2 SQIVND (reference sequence). Trimming cost V 6 bases and J 0 bases; bases outside gene matches: 10. CDR3 length: 17 residues. The CDR3 bases are TGTGCCAGTAGGGGACAGGGCCGGCGTGGGAGCACAGATACGCAGTATTTT. The encoded protein is CASRGQGRRGSTDTQYF.

The chain joins TRBV2 to TRBJ2-2; tentatively, D is TRBD2 (5 bases). The ends were cut back, 11 bases at V and 0 bases at J, with 13 bases in the middle. Germline V gene sequence: CDR1 SNHLY, CDR2 FYNNEI. The CDR3 runs 14 residues. The CDR3 loop reads CAARVGANTGELFF. CDR3 DNA sequence: TGTGCCGCCAGAGTGGGAGCGAACACCGGGGAGCTGTTTTTT.

This chain links TRBV4-1 with TRBJ1-2, with 8 bases fitting TRBD1. With 4 bases clipped from V and 2 bases from J, the junction kept 3 bases outside the gene matches. The germline V gene has CDR1 MGHRA and CDR2 YSYEKL. The CDR3 is made up of 14 amino acids. The CDR3, as DNA: TGCGCCAGCAGCCGCGACAGGGGAAACTATGGCTACACCTTC. This gives the protein CASSRDRGNYGYTF.

The rearrangement joins TRBV7-2 to TRBJ2-3; 9 bases fit TRBD2. Losses at the gene ends were 5 bases for V and 4 bases for J; bases not matched to a gene: 10. The CDR3 is 16 residues long. Per germline, CDR1 SGHTA and CDR2 FQGNSA. The CDR3 DNA reads as TGTGCCAGCAGCCAGCGGGAGGCGAAGTCCTCAGATACGCAGTATTTT. Its protein is CASSQREAKSSDTQYF.